The 8 T cell receptor beta chains below all came from one sample that was sequenced in a study of shared clonotypes between healthy human individuals (dated by TCRdb to the early 2020s). Libraries were built with the immunoSEQ multiplex PCR assay. TCRdb took over this immuneACCESS table, retaining in-frame rearrangements with V and J assigned. Such tables are incomplete; in checked studies, under half of the missing clones stem from an unresolved V gene, and the remainder is unexplained. A total of roughly 500,000 clones appear in this sample, around four fifths of them only once. The top ten clones comprise more than 10% of the sample. Specimen: PBMCs. These receptors were collected from a woman in her 40s in good health. Some clones in this sample may be carry-over from other donors' samples.

The chain combines TRBV7-2 with TRBJ1-5; D ambiguous. The germline gives CDR1 SGHTA, CDR2 FQGNSA. Trimming stripped 3 bases from V and 0 bases from J, with 9 bases between. This CDR3 has 15 residues. The CDR3 sequence: CASSFTAYSNQPQHF. CDR3 DNA: TGTGCCAGCAGCTTTACAGCCTATAGCAATCAGCCCCAGCATTTT.

In its sample, this clone was seen a few times. The chain joins TRBV30 to TRBJ2-3; 8 bases match TRBD1. The CDR3 consists of 13 residues. With 8 bases clipped from V and 3 bases from J, the junction kept 7 bases outside the gene matches. Germline V lookup: CDR1 GTSNPN, CDR2 SVGIG (reference sequence). The CDR3 DNA is TGTGCCACGGACAGGGAATGGACAGATACGCAGTATTTT. Amino acid sequence: CATDREWTDTQYF.

V usage is TRBV29-1 and J usage is TRBJ1-3; tentatively, D is TRBD1 (5 bases). V gave up 7 bases and J gave up 1 base, with 20 bases separating them. The germline gives CDR1 SQVTM, CDR2 ANQGSEA. The CDR3 length is 16 residues. CDR3 loop: CSAARGSLGSGNTIYF. CDR3 nucleotide sequence: TGCAGCGCCGCCCGGGGGTCTCTTGGGTCTGGAAACACCATATATTTT.

The V call is TRBV25-1, the J call TRBJ2-3, with D perhaps matching TRBD2 (5 bases). V lost 1 base and J 4 bases, leaving 12 bases between the germline ends. This CDR3 region has 15 residues. In germline, CDR1 is MGHDK, CDR2 SYGVNS. The CDR3 spells CASSEFRASPDTQYF. In nucleotides, the CDR3 is TGTGCCAGCAGTGAATTTAGGGCTAGCCCAGATACGCAGTATTTT.

V usage is TRBV6-5 and J usage is TRBJ1-1; no definite D call. Trimming left V 6 bases short and J 7 bases short, with 15 bases between. The CDR3 extends over 13 amino acids. Per germline, CDR1 MNHEY and CDR2 SVGAGI. The DNA of the CDR3 is TGTGCCAGCAGATACCAACCGGGAAGTGAAGCTTTCTTT. It specifies CASRYQPGSEAFF.

This clone was seen a single time. This may come from a read error, since a much larger clone is one base off. The CDR3 DNA reads TGTGCCAGCAGTCTCTTAGCGGGAGCCCAAGGGACCCAGTACTTC. Its protein product is CASSLLAGAQGTQYF. The J gene is TRBJ2-5, the V gene TRBV6-4, with 9 bases matching TRBD2. Germline V gene lookup returns CDR1 MRHNA and CDR2 SNTAGT. The CDR3 has 15 amino acids.

Worth noting for this clone: A much larger clone differs by one base, so this may be a read error. The chain links TRBV5-5 to TRBJ2-1, with TRBD2 matching 10 bases. The CDR3 has 15 residues. The J segment lost 2 bases and the V segment lost 4 bases, leaving 3 bases of the junction unmatched. The germline gives CDR1 SGHKS, CDR2 YYEKEE (reference sequence). This CDR3 is CASSQTSGTYNEQFF. CDR3 sequence (DNA): TGTGCCAGCAGCCAAACTAGCGGGACCTACAATGAGCAGTTCTTC.

The chain links TRBV18 to TRBJ2-6, with D hard to call. Germline CDR1 reads KGHSH; CDR2 reads LQKENI. Trimming took 2 bases from V and 1 from J, leaving 3 bases between them. CDR3 length: 14 amino acids. CDR3 sequence: CASSPTSGANVLTF. CDR3 nucleotides: TGTGCCAGCTCACCAACATCTGGGGCCAACGTCCTGACTTTC.